This T cell receptor beta chain was sequenced for a study of blood T cells in healthy people across ages. Germline lookup yields CDR1 SGHNT and CDR2 YENEEA. The CDR3 spans 14 residues. With respect to this clonotype: This sequence may be a read error, since a much larger clone differs from it by one base.

A second roughly 7 to 12 cycle PCR used barcoded and J-beta primers. One entry per CDR3 protein, called by TCRdb with MiXCR from the 5' RACE reads. The profile shows approximately 880,000 distinct CDR3 sequences, 40% to 60% of them singletons. The receptor's source is a man aged 25 to 40 in good health. The chain joins TRBV11-3 to TRBJ2-7; 8 nucleotides line up with TRBD2. Sequencing input: blood. DNA for the CDR3: TGTGCCAGCAGCCCCAACGGGGGGGCCTATGAGCAGTACTTC. It specifies CASSPNGGAYEQYF. Full variable domain (outside the CDR3, taken from reference TRBV11-3 and TRBJ2-7): EAGVVQSPRYKIIEKKQPVAFWCNPISGHNTLYWYLQNLGQGPELLIRYENEEAVDDSQLPKDRFSAERLKGVDSTLKIQPAELGDSAVYLCASSPNGGAYEQYFGPGTRLTVT.